These T cell receptor beta chains were read from a single sample in a study of blood T cells in healthy people across ages. From the 5' RACE reads, TCRdb called clonotypes with MiXCR, one entry per CDR3 protein. This repertoire shows approximately 1,700,000 distinct CDR3 sequences, about 39% found once; its top ten account for roughly 24%. Source material: blood. These receptors were taken from a human donor in good health. CDR3s include the opening cysteine and the closing phenylalanine or tryptophan. D genes are given only for firm matches. Size values are once, few and many counts, or a class for expanded clones, and some rows have none.

j_gene,abundance,d_gene,v_gene,CDR3aa,CDR3nt
TRBJ1-1,.,TRBD1,TRBV7-2,CASSFGQGRRLPTEAFF,TGTGCCAGCAGCTTCGGACAGGGGAGGAGGTTGCCCACTGAAGCTTTCTTT
TRBJ2-1,once,TRBD2,TRBV4-3,CASSQITGGEETQFF,TGCGCCAGCAGCCAAATAACGGGGGGGGAAGAGACCCAGTTCTTC
TRBJ2-5,.,TRBD1,TRBV7-8,CASRDRGAQETQYF,TGTGCCAGCAGAGACAGGGGAGCCCAAGAGACCCAGTACTTC
TRBJ1-2,.,.,TRBV4-1,CASSHSEKGHHGYTF,TGCGCCAGCAGCCACTCCGAGAAGGGACACCATGGCTACACCTTC
TRBJ2-5,.,.,TRBV29-1,CSVEVGGAGKTQYF,TGCAGCGTTGAAGTCGGAGGGGCGGGAAAGACCCAGTACTTC
TRBJ2-1,.,.,TRBV11-2,CASSLEYSNLYNEQFF,TGTGCCAGCAGCTTAGAGTACAGTAATCTGTACAATGAGCAGTTCTTC
TRBJ1-6,many,.,TRBV4-3,CASSQDRAYNSPLHF,TGCGCCAGCAGCCAAGATAGGGCTTATAATTCACCCCTCCACTTT
TRBJ2-3,.,.,TRBV7-2,CASSQQTSPDTQYF,TGTGCCAGCAGCCAACAAACTAGTCCAGATACGCAGTATTTT
TRBJ1-6,few,.,TRBV13,CASSLAGLGQSPLHF,TGTGCCAGCAGTTTAGCAGGGTTGGGGCAATCACCCCTCCACTTT
TRBJ1-1,.,.,TRBV7-2,CASSSQGYPSTEAFF,TGTGCCAGCAGCTCGCAGGGTTATCCGTCCACTGAAGCTTTCTTT
TRBJ2-7,once,.,TRBV5-6,CASSLSDGPREQYF,TGTGCCAGCAGCCTATCGGATGGGCCGAGGGAGCAGTACTTC
TRBJ2-5,.,.,TRBV20-1,CSARKDSVETQYF,TGCAGTGCTAGAAAGGACAGTGTAGAGACCCAGTACTTC
TRBJ2-7,few,TRBD1,TRBV12-3/TRBV12-4,CASNPTGVVSEQYF,TGTGCCAGCAACCCGACAGGGGTCGTCAGCGAGCAGTACTTC
TRBJ2-1,few,.,TRBV7-3,CASSFAPYNEQFF,TGTGCCAGCAGCTTCGCACCCTACAATGAGCAGTTCTTC
TRBJ2-7,.,.,TRBV12-3/TRBV12-4,CASSFVSDEQYF,TGTGCCAGCAGTTTCGTGAGTGACGAGCAGTACTTC
TRBJ2-1,few,.,TRBV7-3,CASSTRQATYNEQFF,TGTGCCAGCAGCACCCGACAGGCTACCTACAATGAGCAGTTCTTC
TRBJ2-5,.,.,TRBV7-8,CASSIRRGSRGETQYF,TGTGCCAGCAGCATACGTCGGGGCTCCCGAGGAGAGACCCAGTACTTC
TRBJ2-3,.,.,TRBV12-3/TRBV12-4,CASSVGNADTQYF,TGTGCCAGCAGCGTGGGGAACGCAGATACGCAGTATTTT
TRBJ1-1,.,.,TRBV10-3,CAISESGRVAFAFF,TGTGCCATCAGTGAGTCTGGCAGGGTCGCTTTCGCTTTCTTT
TRBJ2-5,.,.,TRBV3-1,CASSQEAWRETQYF,TGTGCCAGCAGCCAAGAGGCCTGGCGAGAGACCCAGTACTTC
TRBJ2-1,few,TRBD2,TRBV14,CASSPGRGIEQFF,TGTGCCAGCAGCCCGGGGAGGGGCATTGAGCAGTTCTTC